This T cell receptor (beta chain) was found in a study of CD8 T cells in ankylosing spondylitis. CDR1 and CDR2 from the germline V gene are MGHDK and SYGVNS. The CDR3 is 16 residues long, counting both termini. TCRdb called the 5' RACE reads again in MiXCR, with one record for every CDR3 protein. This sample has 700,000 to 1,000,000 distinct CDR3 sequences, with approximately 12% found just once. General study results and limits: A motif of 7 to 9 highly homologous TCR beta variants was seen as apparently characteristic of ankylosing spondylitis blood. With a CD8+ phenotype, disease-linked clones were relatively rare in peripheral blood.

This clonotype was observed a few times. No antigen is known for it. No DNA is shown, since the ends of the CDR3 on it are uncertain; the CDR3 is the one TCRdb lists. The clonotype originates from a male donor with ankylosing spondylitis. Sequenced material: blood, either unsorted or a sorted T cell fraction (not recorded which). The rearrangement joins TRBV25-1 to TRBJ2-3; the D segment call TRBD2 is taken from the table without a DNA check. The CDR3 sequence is CASSSSTSGSTDTQYF.